This T cell receptor (beta chain) derives from a study of blood T cell repertoires in COVID-19. Study information: COVID-19 samples, acute and convalescent, were from the United States, Italy and Spain. The cDNA or gDNA used as material had been derived from T cells, B-cell-depleted T cells, or PBMCs.

This CDR3 contains 14 residues. With 2 bases clipped from V and 6 bases from J, the junction kept 1 base outside the gene matches. Germline values: CDR1 SGHDT, CDR2 YYEEEE. Source study methods: Reference gene primer amplification gave nucleated cell count estimates. TCRdb keeps only in-frame clones here, not all; method: immunoSEQ multiplex PCR. The V and J calls and the clone size are those of that table, but D and trimming were determined from the DNA. Of fewer than 250,000 clones listed, around nine tenths were seen once; the top ten hold under 2%. This TCR was sampled from a woman aged 55-70 years who had recovered from COVID-19. This chain links TRBV5-6 with TRBJ1-5; the match to TRBD1 covers 11 bases. Sequenced sample: peripheral blood. Here the CDR3 reads CASSFGTGGQPQHF. The CDR3 DNA is TGTGCCAGCAGCTTCGGGACAGGGGGTCAGCCCCAGCATTTT.